A single sample is the source of the 4 T cell receptor beta chains below, sequenced in a study of blood T cell repertoires in COVID-19. Profiled with immunoSEQ multiplex PCR; TCRdb holds only in-frame clones, not every one. Seen here are more than 200,000 clones, around four fifths observed once, and the top ten hold 8.2%. Sequenced: peripheral blood. All receptors derive from a woman aged 50 to 60 with acute or convalescent COVID-19.

This chain uses TRBV3-1 (or the pseudogene TRBV3-2) with TRBJ1-4; no firm D call. Germline CDR1 LGHDT, CDR2 YNNKEL (reference sequence). V was pared by 0 bases and J by 7 bases, with 9 bases between. This CDR3 is built from 14 residues. The CDR3 spells CASSQEWSVEKLFF. The CDR3 coding sequence is TGTGCCAGCAGCCAAGAATGGAGTGTTGAAAAACTGTTTTTT.

There are a few counts of this clone. V is TRBV7-3 and J is TRBJ1-1, with a tentative D call TRBD1 (5 bases). CDR3 length equals 17 residues. V lost 1 base and J 4 bases, leaving 19 bases between the germline ends. The germline V gene has CDR1 SGHTA and CDR2 FQGTGA. CDR3 in DNA: TGTGCCAGCAGCTTAAGGGGGACGGGGACTCCGCTCACTGAAGCTTTCTTT. Translating gives CASSLRGTGTPLTEAFF.

The chain recombines TRBV27 with TRBJ2-7, with a tentative D call TRBD1 (6 bases). Germline V CDR1 and CDR2: MNHEY, SMNVEV (reference sequence). V was cut by 6 bases and J by 2 bases, with 17 bases left in between. CDR3 length equals 15 residues. The CDR3 protein is CASSPGQYLTYEQYF. CDR3 nucleotides: TGTGCCAGCAGCCCCGGACAGTACCTAACCTACGAGCAGTACTTC.

The genes are TRBV6-1 and TRBJ1-1; D may be TRBD1 (5 bases). This CDR3 comprises 15 residues. Germline V gene lookup returns CDR1 MNHNS and CDR2 SASEGT. The V and J ends lost 1 base and 6 bases respectively, with 15 bases between them. For the CDR3, the DNA is TGTGCCAGCAGTGAAGGATGGGGCCTCTCGGCTGAAGCTTTCTTT. Its translation: CASSEGWGLSAEAFF.